The 16 T cell receptor beta chains presented below share a single source sample, sequenced in a study of blood T cell repertoires in COVID-19. TCRdb's table, derived via immunoSEQ multiplex PCR, lists solely in-frame clones and lacks some. The sample lists around 200,000 clones; more than 65% were seen once. Sequencing used peripheral blood. These TCRs come from a man aged 50 to 59 with active or convalescent COVID-19.

V usage is TRBV13 and J usage is TRBJ2-7, with a tentative D call TRBD1 (5 bases). Germline V gene data show CDR1 as PRHDT and CDR2 as FYEKMQ (reference sequence). V gave up 4 bases and J gave up 1 base, with 8 bases separating them. This CDR3 is built from 13 residues. CDR3 loop: CASSSDRSYEQYF. CDR3 nucleotide sequence: TGTGCCAGCAGCTCCGACAGATCCTACGAGCAGTACTTC.

The V and J genes are TRBV9 and TRBJ2-3, with D hard to call. The germline V gene encodes CDR1 SGDLS and CDR2 YYNGEE. Trimming shortened V by 3 bases and J by 2 bases, and 7 bases separated the two germline ends. This CDR3 spans 13 amino acids. CDR3 coding DNA: TGTGCCAGCAGCGGTTCCTTCACAGATACGCAGTATTTT. The encoded protein is CASSGSFTDTQYF.

J is TRBJ1-2 and V is TRBV7-9; 7 bases fit TRBD1. Germline V gene sequence: CDR1 SEHNR, CDR2 FQNEAQ (reference sequence). This CDR3 region has 12 residues. V lost 5 bases to trimming and J lost 10 bases; unmatched junction nucleotides: 7. In DNA, the CDR3 is TGTGCCAGCAGCCGGGACAGTTCTAACTACACCTTC. Translated, it gives CASSRDSSNYTF.

The CDR3 reads CASSPWDREFTEAFF. The CDR3 DNA sequence: TGTGCCAGCAGTCCCTGGGACAGGGAATTTACTGAAGCTTTCTTT. The rearrangement joins TRBV28 to TRBJ1-1; 9 bases line up with TRBD1. Per germline, CDR1 MDHEN and CDR2 SYDVKM. This CDR3 is built from 15 residues. J lost 5 bases, V lost 5 bases, and 9 bases had no gene match.

Note on this clone: This specimen includes other DNA sequences encoding the same CDR3. V is TRBV7-9 and J is TRBJ2-7, with unresolved D. This CDR3 spans 12 amino acids. Germline V CDR1 and CDR2: SEHNR, FQNEAQ (reference sequence). Trimming removed 5 bases from V and 0 bases from J, with 5 bases in between. The CDR3: CASSRSSYEQYF. DNA for the CDR3: TGTGCCAGCAGCCGGAGCTCCTACGAGCAGTACTTC.

This clone was counted a few times. This chain links TRBV5-1 with TRBJ1-2; 7 bases agree with TRBD1. V trimming: 4 bases; J trimming: 0 bases; junction bases outside the gene matches: 9. CDR1 SGHRS and CDR2 YFSETQ come from the germline V gene. The CDR3 is 16 amino acids. This chain's CDR3 is CASSRWDSRTNYGYTF. CDR3 in DNA: TGCGCCAGCAGCCGATGGGACAGCAGAACTAACTATGGCTACACCTTC.

The chain is built from TRBV6-2 or TRBV6-3 and TRBJ1-1; D is possibly TRBD1 (6 bases). Trimming cost V 4 bases and J 4 bases, with 13 bases left between them. Germline assignment: CDR1 MNHEY and CDR2 SVGEGT. CDR3 length equals 14 residues. The CDR3 sequence: CASSSTGLSTEAFF. The CDR3 bases are TGTGCCAGCAGTTCAACAGGGTTGAGCACTGAAGCTTTCTTT.

This clone appeared a few times. The rearrangement links TRBV5-5 to TRBJ2-2; D unresolved. This CDR3 contains 15 residues. From germline, CDR1 is SGHKS and CDR2 YYEKEE (reference sequence). Trimming removed 0 bases from V and 1 base from J, with 7 bases in between. This CDR3 is CASSLVAGNTGELFF. For the CDR3, the DNA is TGTGCCAGCAGCTTGGTGGCAGGGAACACCGGGGAGCTGTTTTTT.

The chain has TRBV12-3 or TRBV12-4 and TRBJ1-1; no clear D gene. Trimming removed 3 bases at V and 8 bases at J, with 7 bases between. This CDR3 spans 11 amino acids. In DNA, the CDR3 is TGTGCCAGCAGTTTGAGAGGAGAAGCTTTCTTT. Protein: CASSLRGEAFF.

A remark on this clone: An end of the junction differs from the germline gene, which may be a read error. This chain connects TRBV6-1 to TRBJ2-3; 10 nucleotides agree with TRBD2. This CDR3 has 17 amino acids. The germline CDR1 and CDR2 sequences are MNHNS and SASEGT. The CDR3 here is CASSKARSGGATDTQYF. Written as DNA, the CDR3 is TGTGCCAGCAGTAAAGCTCGGAGCGGGGGGGCCACAGATACGCAGTATTTT.

The chain joins TRBV19 to TRBJ1-4; unclear D gene. Germline loops: CDR1 LNHDA, CDR2 SQIVND (reference sequence). Between the trimmed V and J ends, which lost 1 base and 1 base, there was a span of 10 bases. The CDR3 covers 16 residues. The CDR3 loop reads CASSIARRGTNEKLFF. CDR3 coding DNA: TGTGCCAGTAGTATAGCCAGAAGAGGAACTAATGAAAAACTGTTTTTT.

The V and J genes are TRBV3-1 (or the pseudogene TRBV3-2) and TRBJ2-5; TRBD2 matches at 11 bases. The CDR3 totals 16 residues. J lost 5 bases, V lost 4 bases, and 9 bases had no gene match. The germline gives CDR1 LGHDT, CDR2 YNNKEL (reference sequence). The DNA of the CDR3 is TGTGCCAGCAGCCTCCAGGCTAGCGGGGGGATGGAGACCCAGTACTTC. It yields the protein CASSLQASGGMETQYF.

The chain has TRBV11-2 and TRBJ2-3, with 9 bases lining up with TRBD2. The V gene's germline CDR1 is SGHAT and CDR2 FQNNGV. Unmatched junction bases numbered 10, after V lost 7 bases and J lost 5 bases. The CDR3 spans 15 residues. In DNA form, the CDR3 reads TGTGCCAGCAACCCTGGGGCGGGGGGGGAAGATACGCAGTATTTT. Its protein is CASNPGAGGEDTQYF. The full variable domain, its missing parts supplied by reference TRBV11-2 and TRBJ2-3, is EAGVAQSPRYKIIEKRQSVAFWCNPISGHATLYWYQQILGQGPKLLIQFQNNGVVDDSQLPKDRFSAERLKGVDSTLKIQPAKLEDSAVYLCASNPGAGGEDTQYFGPGTRLTVL.

This sequence joins TRBV27 and TRBJ2-4; 7 bases fit TRBD2. Germline CDR1 and CDR2: MNHEY and SMNVEV (reference sequence). There are 13 residues in the CDR3. The CDR3: CDRGLSEENIQYF. The CDR3 nucleotides are TGTGACCGGGGACTAAGTGAGGAAAACATTCAGTACTTC.

V gene TRBV7-2 combines with J gene TRBJ2-7; a weak D match, TRBD2 (5 bases). CDR3 length equals 15 residues. Trimming removed 5 bases at V and 2 bases at J, with 16 bases between. Germline V gene data show CDR1 as SGHTA and CDR2 as FQGNSA. CDR3 amino acids: CASSLMGQEAYEQYF. CDR3 nucleotides: TGTGCCAGCAGCCTCATGGGTCAGGAGGCCTACGAGCAGTACTTC.

V and J are TRBV2 and TRBJ2-1, with 11 bases lining up with TRBD2. The CDR3 loop spans 15 amino acids. CDR1 SNHLY and CDR2 FYNNEI come from the germline V gene. The ends lost 2 bases at V and 7 bases at J; junction bases unmatched: 4. In DNA form, the CDR3 reads TGTGCCAGCAGTGAACTAGCGGGGGGCCTTAATGAGCAGTTCTTC. This gives the protein CASSELAGGLNEQFF.